This T cell receptor beta chain stems from a study of regulatory T cells in long-lasting Graves disease. Described time point: persistent/refractory GD, antithyroid drugs over 5 years with positive TRAb. Making the TCR library involved RNA that had been extracted from PBMCs. The V segment lost 5 bases and the J segment 7 bases; nucleotides outside the gene matches: 8. The CDR3 extends over 14 amino acids. CDR1 and CDR2 from the germline V gene are MDHEN and SYDVKM. With iRepertoire HTBI primers and Arm-PCR of CDR3 regions, TCR beta libraries were built. TCRdb called the multiplex PCR reads again in MiXCR, with one record for every CDR3 protein. Found here are around 450,000 distinct CDR3 sequences, roughly 21% of them singletons; the top ten hold roughly 7.7%. This clonotype was found many times.

This specimen consisted of peripheral blood mononuclear cells (PBMCs), obtained when the disease was refractory, from a patient treated with antithyroid drugs. The sequence was obtained from a female donor with Graves disease. The chain has TRBV28 and TRBJ2-7; 10 bases are shared with TRBD1. This chain's CDR3 is CASSPPWTGGEQYF. For the CDR3, the DNA is TGTGCCAGCAGTCCCCCCTGGACAGGGGGGGAGCAGTACTTC.